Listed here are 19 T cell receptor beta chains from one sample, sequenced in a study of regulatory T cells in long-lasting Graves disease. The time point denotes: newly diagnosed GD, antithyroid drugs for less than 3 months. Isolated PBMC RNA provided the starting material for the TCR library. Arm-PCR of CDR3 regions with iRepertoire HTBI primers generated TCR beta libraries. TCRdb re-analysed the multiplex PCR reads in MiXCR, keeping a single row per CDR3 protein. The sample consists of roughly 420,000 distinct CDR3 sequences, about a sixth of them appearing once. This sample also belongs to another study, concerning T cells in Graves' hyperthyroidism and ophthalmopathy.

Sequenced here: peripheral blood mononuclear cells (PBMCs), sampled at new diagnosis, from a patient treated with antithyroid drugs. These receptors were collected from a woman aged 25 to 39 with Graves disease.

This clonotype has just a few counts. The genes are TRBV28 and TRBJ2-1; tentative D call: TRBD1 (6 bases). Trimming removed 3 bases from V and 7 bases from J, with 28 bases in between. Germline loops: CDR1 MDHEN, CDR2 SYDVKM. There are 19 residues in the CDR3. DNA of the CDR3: TGTGCCAGCAGTTTTTCGGGCGTTGGGGCAACAGGGATCAGGAATGAGCAGTTCTTC. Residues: CASSFSGVGATGIRNEQFF.

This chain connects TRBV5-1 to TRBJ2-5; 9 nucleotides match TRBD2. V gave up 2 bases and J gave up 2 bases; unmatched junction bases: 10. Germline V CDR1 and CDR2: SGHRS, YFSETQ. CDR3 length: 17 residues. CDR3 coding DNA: TGCGCCAGCAGCTTCGGGGCGACTAGCGGAGTGCAAGAGACCCAGTACTTC. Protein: CASSFGATSGVQETQYF.

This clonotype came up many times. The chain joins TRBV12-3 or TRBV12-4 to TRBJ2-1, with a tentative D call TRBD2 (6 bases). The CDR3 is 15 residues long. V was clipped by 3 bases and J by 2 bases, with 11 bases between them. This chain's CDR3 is CASSFGSGTYNEQFF. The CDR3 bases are TGTGCCAGCAGTTTCGGTAGCGGCACCTACAATGAGCAGTTCTTC.

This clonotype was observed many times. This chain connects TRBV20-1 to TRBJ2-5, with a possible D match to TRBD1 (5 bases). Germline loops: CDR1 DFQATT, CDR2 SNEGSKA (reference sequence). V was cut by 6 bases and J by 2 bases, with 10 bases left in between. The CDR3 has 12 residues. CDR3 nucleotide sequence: TGCAGTGCGGAACAGGTACAAGAGACCCAGTACTTC. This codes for CSAEQVQETQYF.

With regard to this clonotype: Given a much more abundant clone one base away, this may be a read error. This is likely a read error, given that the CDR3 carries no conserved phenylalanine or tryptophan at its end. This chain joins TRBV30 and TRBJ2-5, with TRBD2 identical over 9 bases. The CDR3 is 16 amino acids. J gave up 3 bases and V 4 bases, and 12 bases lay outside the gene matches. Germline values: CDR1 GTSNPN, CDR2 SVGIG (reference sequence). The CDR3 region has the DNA TGTGCCTGGACCCAATGGGCGGGAGGGGCGGAAGAGACCCAGTACCTC. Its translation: CAWTQWAGGAEETQYL.

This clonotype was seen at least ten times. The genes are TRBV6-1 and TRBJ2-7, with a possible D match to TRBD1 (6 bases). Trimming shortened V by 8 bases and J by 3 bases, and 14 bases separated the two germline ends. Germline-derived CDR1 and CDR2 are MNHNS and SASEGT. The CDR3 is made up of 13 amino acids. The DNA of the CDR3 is TGTGCCAGCGGAACCGGGACAAACTACGAGCAGTACTTC. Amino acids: CASGTGTNYEQYF.

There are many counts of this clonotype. The CDR3 protein is CSARLGSSYNEQFF. CDR3 coding DNA: TGCAGTGCTAGGCTGGGGAGCTCCTACAATGAGCAGTTCTTC. The rearrangement uses TRBV20-1 and TRBJ2-1; perhaps TRBD2 as D (5 bases). Trimming removed 3 bases at V and 0 bases at J, with 9 bases between. The germline V gene has CDR1 DFQATT and CDR2 SNEGSKA (reference sequence). CDR3 size: 14 residues.

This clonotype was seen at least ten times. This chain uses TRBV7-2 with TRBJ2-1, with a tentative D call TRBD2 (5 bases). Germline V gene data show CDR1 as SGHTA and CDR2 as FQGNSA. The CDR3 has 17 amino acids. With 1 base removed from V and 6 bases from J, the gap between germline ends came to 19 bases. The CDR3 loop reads CASSLVFGTGKLNEQFF. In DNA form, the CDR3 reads TGTGCCAGCAGCTTAGTATTTGGTACCGGGAAGCTCAATGAGCAGTTCTTC.

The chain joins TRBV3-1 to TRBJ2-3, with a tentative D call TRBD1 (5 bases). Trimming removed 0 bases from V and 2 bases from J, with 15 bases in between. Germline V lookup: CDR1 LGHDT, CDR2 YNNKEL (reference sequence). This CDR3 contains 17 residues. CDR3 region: CASSQDETATFTDTQYF. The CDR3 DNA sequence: TGTGCCAGCAGCCAAGACGAGACAGCAACCTTCACAGATACGCAGTATTTT.

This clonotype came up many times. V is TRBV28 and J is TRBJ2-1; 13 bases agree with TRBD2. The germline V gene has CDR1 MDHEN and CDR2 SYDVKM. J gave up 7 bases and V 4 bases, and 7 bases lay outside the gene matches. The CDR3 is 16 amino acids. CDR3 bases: TGTGCCAGCAGTTACCGGACTAGCGGGAGATCGAATGAGCAGTTCTTC. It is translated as CASSYRTSGRSNEQFF.

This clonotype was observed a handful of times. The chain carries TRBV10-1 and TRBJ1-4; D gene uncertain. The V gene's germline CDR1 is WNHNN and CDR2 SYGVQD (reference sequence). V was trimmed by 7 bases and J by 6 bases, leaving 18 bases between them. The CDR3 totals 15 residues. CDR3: CASIRTAGGHEKLFF. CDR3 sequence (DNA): TGCGCCAGCATTAGGACCGCGGGCGGGCATGAAAAACTGTTTTTT.

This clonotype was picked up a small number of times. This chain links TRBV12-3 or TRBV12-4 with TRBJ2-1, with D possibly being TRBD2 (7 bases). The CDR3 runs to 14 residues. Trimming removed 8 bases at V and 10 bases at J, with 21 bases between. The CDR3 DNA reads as TGTGCCAGCGCGCCAACTCGGGGGGCTGGGGAGCAGTTCTTC. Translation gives CASAPTRGAGEQFF.

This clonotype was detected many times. The DNA for the CDR3 is TGTGCCAGCGCCGGCTCTGGGGCCAACGTCCTGACTTTC. This encodes CASAGSGANVLTF. This rearrangement joins TRBV2 to TRBJ2-6; D gene uncertain. There are 13 residues in the CDR3. V lost 8 bases and J 0 bases, leaving 5 bases between the germline ends. Germline V gene sequence: CDR1 SNHLY, CDR2 FYNNEI.

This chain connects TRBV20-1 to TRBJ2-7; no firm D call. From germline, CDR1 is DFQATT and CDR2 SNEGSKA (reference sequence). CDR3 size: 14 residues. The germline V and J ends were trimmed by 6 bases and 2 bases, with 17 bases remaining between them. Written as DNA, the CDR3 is TGCAGTGCGGATCCAGCAGAGAAAACCTACGAGCAGTACTTC. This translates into CSADPAEKTYEQYF.

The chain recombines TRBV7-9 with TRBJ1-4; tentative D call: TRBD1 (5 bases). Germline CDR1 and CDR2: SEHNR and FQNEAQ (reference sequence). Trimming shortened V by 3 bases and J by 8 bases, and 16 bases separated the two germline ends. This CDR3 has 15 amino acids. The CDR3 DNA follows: TGTGCCAGCAGCTTCGAGGGACGGAGTGGCGAAAAACTGTTTTTT. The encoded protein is CASSFEGRSGEKLFF.

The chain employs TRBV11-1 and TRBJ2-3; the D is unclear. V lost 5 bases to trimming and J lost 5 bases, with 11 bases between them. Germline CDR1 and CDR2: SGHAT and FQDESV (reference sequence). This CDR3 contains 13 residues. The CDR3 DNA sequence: TGTGCCAGCAGCCGCCCCGCACTAGATACGCAGTATTTT. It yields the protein CASSRPALDTQYF.

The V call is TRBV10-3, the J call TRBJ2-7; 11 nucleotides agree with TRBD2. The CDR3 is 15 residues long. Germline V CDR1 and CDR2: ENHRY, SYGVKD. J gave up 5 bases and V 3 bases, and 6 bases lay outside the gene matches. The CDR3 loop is CAISETSGSGNEQYF. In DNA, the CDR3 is TGTGCCATCAGTGAAACTAGCGGGAGTGGCAACGAGCAGTACTTC.

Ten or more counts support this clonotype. In DNA form, the CDR3 reads TGTGCCAGCCTCCAACTAGCGCTTACCGGGGAGCTGTTTTTT. Amino acids: CASLQLALTGELFF. The chain uses TRBV12-3 or TRBV12-4 and TRBJ2-2, with 7 bases aligning to TRBD2. The CDR3 covers 14 residues. Unmatched junction bases numbered 8, after V lost 8 bases and J lost 5 bases.

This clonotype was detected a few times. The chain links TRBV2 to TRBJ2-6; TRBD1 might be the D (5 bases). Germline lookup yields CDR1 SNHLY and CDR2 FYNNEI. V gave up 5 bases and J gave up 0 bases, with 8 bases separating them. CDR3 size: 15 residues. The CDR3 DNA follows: TGTGCCAGCAGTTCGGACACCTCTGGGGCCAACGTCCTGACTTTC. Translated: CASSSDTSGANVLTF.